The rows below give T cell receptor beta chains drawn from one sample of a study of resident and recirculating memory T cells in vitiligo. Some clones are missing from TCRdb's copy, which holds only in-frame ones; the method was immunoSEQ multiplex PCR. In the table there are 60,000 to 80,000 clones, just over 90% of which are singletons. Input material: blood. The source of these receptors is a male donor with vitiligo. The CDR3 runs from the conserved cysteine through the conserved F or W. Fields, in order: V gene, J gene, CDR3 protein.

>TRBV18|TRBJ2-5
CASSPKQGYQETQYF
>TRBV27|TRBJ1-5
CASSPGTGAVWPQHF
>TRBV7-3|TRBJ2-5
CASSLFPAGGQETQYF
>TRBV5-1|TRBJ1-6
CASSLGDKGGPLHF
>TRBV6-1|TRBJ1-3
CGVGDGTIYF
>TRBV4-3|TRBJ2-2
CASSQGLAGGNTGELFF
>TRBV9|TRBJ2-2
CASSELAGGSGELFF
>TRBV6-1|TRBJ1-5
CASSLRGGASQPQHF
>TRBV5-1|TRBJ2-7
CASSFAGTSYEQYF
>TRBV28|TRBJ2-1
CASSLPGGSSYNEQFF
>TRBV11-2|TRBJ2-1
CASRLTGDHEQFF
>TRBV9|TRBJ2-3
CASSRGGVTDTQYF
>TRBV19|TRBJ1-3
CASSGMRQGAGNTIYF
>TRBV9|TRBJ2-1
CASSVANPGYNEQFF
>TRBV18|TRBJ1-1
CASSREGLSNTEAFF
>TRBV19|TRBJ2-6
CASSIGGLWISGANVLTF
>TRBV11-3|TRBJ1-1
CASSPGGGAARGTEAFF
>TRBV5-1|TRBJ1-2
CASRWDSLYGYTF
>TRBV4-3|TRBJ1-6
CASKEGRGIDSPLHF
>TRBV11-2|TRBJ2-1
CASTRVHNEQFF
>TRBV28|TRBJ1-6
CASRDDRGYNSPLHF
>TRBV7-3|TRBJ1-6
CASSSNRGRNSPLHF